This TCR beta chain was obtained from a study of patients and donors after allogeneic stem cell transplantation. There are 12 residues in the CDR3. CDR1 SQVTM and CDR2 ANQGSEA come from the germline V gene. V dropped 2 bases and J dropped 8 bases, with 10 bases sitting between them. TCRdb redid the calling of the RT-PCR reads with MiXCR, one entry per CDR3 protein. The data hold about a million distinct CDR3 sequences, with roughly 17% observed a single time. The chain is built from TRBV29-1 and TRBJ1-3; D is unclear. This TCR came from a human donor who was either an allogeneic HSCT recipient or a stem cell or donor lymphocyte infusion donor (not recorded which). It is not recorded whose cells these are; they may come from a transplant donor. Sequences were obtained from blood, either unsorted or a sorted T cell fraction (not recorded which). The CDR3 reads CSVEYSRDTIYF. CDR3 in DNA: TGCAGCGTTGAATATTCAAGAGACACCATATATTTT.